This T cell receptor beta chain derives from a study of cytomegalovirus exposure and HLA in healthy donors. Across the study: The same platform was used for the 100 to 150 validation repertoires and the roughly 730 first-cohort repertoires, a later analysis reported.

Produced via immunoSEQ multiplex PCR; TCRdb's table is partial and in-frame only. The sample records 150,000 or so clones, about 86% being singletons. Findings and caveats of the study: Rare sequences made up most TCRs, while some public TCRs were found in many donors. The tendency of first-cohort TCR clusters to co-occur in the roughly 130 validation repertoires emerged from a later analysis.

These donors were members of the roughly 120-subject validation cohort, a group separate from the roughly 670-subject first cohort. This clone was recorded only once. The antigen is not known. Germline V gives CDR1 SEHNR, CDR2 FQNEAQ (reference sequence). This CDR3 region has 14 residues. V trimming: 10 bases; J trimming: 6 bases; junction bases outside the gene matches: 11. The sample was PBMCs. This chain uses TRBV7-9 with TRBJ2-2, with 7 bases that match TRBD2. The clonotype was recovered from a human donor in good health. The CDR3 DNA sequence: TGTGCCACTAATAGGCGCGGGAGCGCCGGGGAGCTGTTTTTT. Encoded protein: CATNRRGSAGELFF.